Below, one TCR beta chain is given with its context. The antigen is not known. Assay: immunoSEQ multiplex PCR; the TCRdb copy retains only in-frame clones and omits some. Of 100,000 or so clones in the sample, 70% to 90% were seen once. Trimming took off 5 bases at V and 3 bases at J, with 11 bases between the two ends. The CDR3 contains 14 residues. The germline V gene has CDR1 LNHDA and CDR2 SQIVND (reference sequence). These data belong to a study of T cell responses to AZD1222 COVID-19 vaccine. Study-level findings and limits: Repertoires were obtained only post-peak T cell response. Most donors were white British, females outnumbered males, and clonal diversity was possibly underestimated.

The sequencing here drew on peripheral blood, taken on day 0 of AZD1222 vaccination. This chain connects TRBV19 to TRBJ2-1; D may be TRBD1 (6 bases). This TCR came from an adult in good health. The CDR3 reads CASSPQTGYNEQFF. Here the CDR3 DNA reads TGTGCCAGTAGTCCACAGACAGGCTACAATGAGCAGTTCTTC. The full variable domain, completed using reference TRBV19 and TRBJ2-1, is DGGITQSPKYLFRKEGQNVTLSCEQNLNHDAMYWYRQDPGQGLRLIYYSQIVNDFQKGDIAEGYSVSREKKESFPLTVTSAQKNPTAFYLCASSPQTGYNEQFFGPGTRLTVL.